This TCR beta chain was sequenced during a study of regulatory and conventional T cells in RAG deficiency. With respect to this clone: Its antigen remains unknown.

Conventional CD4+ T cells were sorted from blood as CD25-low CD127-high cells. The CDR3 covers 19 residues. The V gene lost 0 bases and the J gene lost 2 bases, with 23 bases spanning the gap. CDR1 and CDR2 from the germline V gene are SGDLS and YYNGEE. The protocol was immunoSEQ multiplex PCR, while the TCRdb copy is restricted to in-frame clones and leaves out a portion. Among approximately 28,000 clones, roughly 95% were seen once, and the ten largest hold approximately 0.15%. Study observations and caveats: Omenn syndrome and CID/AS patients had roughly 100-fold fewer unique Treg TCR beta sequences, versus approximately 10-fold elsewhere. These Omenn syndrome Treg sorts may hold peripherally activated cells instead.

This sample was also put to use in a study of regulatory T cells. From that study: Amplification used 52 TRBV primers and 13 TRBJ primers.

The TCR originated in a human donor in good health. The chain has TRBV9 and TRBJ1-2, with D perhaps matching TRBD1 (5 bases). Input material: CD25- CD4+ T cells sorted from blood. CDR3 protein: CASSVVGWGPGERNYGYTF. CDR3 bases: TGTGCCAGCAGCGTAGTAGGGTGGGGCCCAGGAGAGAGGAACTATGGCTACACCTTC.